This T cell receptor (beta chain) was captured in a study of blood T cell repertoires in COVID-19. At the level of the study: Material from acute and convalescent COVID-19 was sourced from the United States, Italy and Spain. Sample material is recorded as cDNA or gDNA derived from T cells, B-cell-depleted T cells, or PBMCs.

Original handling: Cell counts per sample came from amplifying reference gene primers. Using immunoSEQ multiplex PCR, the repertoire was profiled, and TCRdb retains in-frame clones only, with some absent. From that table come the V and J calls and clone size; the DNA was used to work out D and trimming. The table records approximately 250,000 clones, nearly 85% of them present only once. This CDR3 has 15 amino acids. With 3 bases clipped from V and 4 bases from J, the junction kept 6 bases outside the gene matches. Looked up from germline, CDR1 is SGHNT and CDR2 is YYREEE (reference sequence). The sequence derives from a human donor in a cohort sampled during active COVID-19. The sample taken for sequencing was peripheral blood. The chain carries TRBV5-4 and TRBJ2-3; the match to TRBD1 covers 9 bases. The CDR3 loop reads CASSSGQGGSDTQYF. The DNA for the CDR3 is TGTGCCAGCAGCTCGGGACAGGGAGGATCAGATACGCAGTATTTT.